These T cell receptor beta chains were read from a single sample in a study of blood T cell repertoires in COVID-19. Assay: immunoSEQ multiplex PCR; the TCRdb copy retains only in-frame clones and omits some. Here the sample spans approximately 130,000 clones, approximately 80% being singletons. The sequencing input was peripheral blood. All receptors come from a human donor in a cohort sampled during active COVID-19. Each CDR3 is given with its conserved first and last residue. A D gene is named only where the DNA matches it firmly. Expanded clones get a size class; other rows say once, few or many, or leave the size out.

NA	NA	TRBV7-7	TRBJ2-7	TGTGCTAGCAGCTTAGCGACAGGTGCCTACGAGCAGTACTTC	CASSLATGAYEQYF
NA	NA	TRBV10-3	TRBJ1-2	TGTGCCATCAGTGAGAGGTCGGGGGGCAAAGGCTATGGCTACACCTTC	CAISERSGGKGYGYTF
NA	TRBD1	TRBV7-9	TRBJ2-5	TGTGCCAGCAGCTTAAGCCAGGGGATCAGGGGGCAACGGGAGACCCAGTACTTC	CASSLSQGIRGQRETQYF
NA	NA	TRBV10-2	TRBJ2-1	TGCGCCAGCAGTGAGTTGCTCGGGATAGGCAATGAGCAGTTCTTC	CASSELLGIGNEQFF
NA	TRBD1	TRBV3-1/TRBV3-2	TRBJ1-2	TGTGCCAGCAGCCTTCCCGGGACAGGGATCGGCTACACCTTC	CASSLPGTGIGYTF
once	TRBD1	TRBV2	TRBJ1-1	TGTGCCAGCAGCACCCGGACAGGGGGCACTGAAGCTTTCTTT	CASSTRTGGTEAFF
NA	NA	TRBV10-1	TRBJ2-7	TGCGCCAGCAGTGATACAGCAACCCACGAGCAGTACTTC	CASSDTATHEQYF
NA	NA	TRBV18	TRBJ2-7	TGTGCCAGCTCTTCCGGGAGCGGAGACGAGCAGTACTTC	CASSSGSGDEQYF
NA	NA	TRBV3-1/TRBV3-2	TRBJ1-6	TGTGCCAGCAGCCAAGAGAGGGCTTCTTTTAATTCACCCCTCCACTTT	CASSQERASFNSPLHF
once	TRBD1	TRBV6-6	TRBJ1-1	TGTGCCAGCAGTTACTTCGGACAGGAGAACACTGAAGCTTTCTTT	CASSYFGQENTEAFF
NA	NA	TRBV5-1	TRBJ2-3	TGCGCCAGCAACTCCTCCCCTAGCACAGATACGCAGTATTTT	CASNSSPSTDTQYF
NA	TRBD1	TRBV11-2	TRBJ2-5	TGTGCCAGCAGCTTCGGGACAGGGATAGGAGAGACCCAGTACTTC	CASSFGTGIGETQYF
NA	NA	TRBV2	TRBJ2-5	TGTGCCACCCAACTCCAAGAGACCCAGTACTTC	CATQLQETQYF
NA	NA	TRBV4-1	TRBJ2-3	TGCGCCAGCAGCCAACTGACGGGGGACACAGATACGCAGTATTTT	CASSQLTGDTDTQYF
NA	NA	TRBV6-5	TRBJ1-5	TGTGCCAGCAGCCTGAGGGCCGGGGATCAGCCCCAGCATTTT	CASSLRAGDQPQHF
NA	TRBD2	TRBV5-1	TRBJ2-5	TGCGCCAGCAGCTTGGGGCTAGCGGGGGCCGCAGGGGACCAGTACTTC	CASSLGLAGAAGDQYF
few	TRBD1	TRBV19	TRBJ1-4	TGTGCCAGTAGTTTGACAGGGGCTAATGAAAAACTGTTTTTT	CASSLTGANEKLFF
NA	NA	TRBV2	TRBJ1-1	TGTGCCAGCAGTGAAATGGGGAGATCCGGGAACACTGAAGCTTTCTTT	CASSEMGRSGNTEAFF
once	TRBD1	TRBV3-1/TRBV3-2	TRBJ2-5	TGTGCCAGCAGCCAACGGACAGGGAGTGTTGAGACCCAGTACTTC	CASSQRTGSVETQYF
NA	TRBD1	TRBV5-1	TRBJ1-2	TGCGCCAGCAGCTTGGGGACAGGGGGCTTCGGTGGCTACACCTTC	CASSLGTGGFGGYTF
NA	NA	TRBV21-1	TRBJ2-3	TGTGCCAGCAATCGACGGGACACAGATACGCAGTATTTT	CASNRRDTDTQYF
NA	NA	TRBV6-5	TRBJ2-7	TGTGCCAGCAGTTTCCTCCAGTCGGGACTGCCCTACGAGCAGTACTTC	CASSFLQSGLPYEQYF
NA	TRBD2	TRBV7-9	TRBJ2-3	TGTGCCAGCAGCTTAGCGGGACCCTCGGGGGGGGATACGCAGTATTTT	CASSLAGPSGGDTQYF
few	TRBD1	TRBV6-2/TRBV6-3	TRBJ1-2	TGTGCCAGCAGCCCTCAGGGGGCAGGCTATGGCTACACCTTC	CASSPQGAGYGYTF
NA	TRBD2	TRBV7-2	TRBJ2-3	TGTGCCAGCAGCTTAAGAGGGAGCGGGGGGGCTCGGGATACGCAGTATTTT	CASSLRGSGGARDTQYF
NA	NA	TRBV3-1/TRBV3-2	TRBJ2-7	TGTGCCAGCAGTGCCCTGGGGGCTGGTTCCTACGAGCAGTACTTC	CASSALGAGSYEQYF
NA	NA	TRBV7-9	TRBJ2-7	TGTGCCAGCAGCCCCCAGGTCTACGAGCAGTACTTC	CASSPQVYEQYF
few	TRBD1	TRBV6-5	TRBJ2-5	TGTGCCAGCATCACAGGGGGTGGCCAAGAGACCCAGTACTTC	CASITGGGQETQYF
NA	NA	TRBV20-1	TRBJ1-1	TGCAGTGCTAGACAGGGCAGGCCTTTCTTT	CSARQGRPFF
NA	NA	TRBV27	TRBJ2-1	TGTGCCAGCAGTGAGCTAGGGACACCCGTCGAGCAGTTCTTC	CASSELGTPVEQFF
NA	NA	TRBV6-2/TRBV6-3	TRBJ1-5	TGTGCCAGCAGTTACCGCGGGGGGACAAACAATCAGCCCCAGCATTTT	CASSYRGGTNNQPQHF
NA	TRBD2	TRBV5-8	TRBJ2-1	TGTGCCAGCAGCTACAGCCTAAGCGGGGGGGCTGAGCAGTTCTTC	CASSYSLSGGAEQFF
NA	NA	TRBV28	TRBJ1-5	TGTGCCAGCACCCTGGGAGGAATCAATCAGCCCCAGCATTTT	CASTLGGINQPQHF
NA	NA	TRBV4-1	TRBJ2-3	TGCGCCAGCAGCCAAGACGGGGTTAGCACAGATACGCAGTATTTT	CASSQDGVSTDTQYF
NA	NA	TRBV5-1	TRBJ1-4	TGCGCCAGCAGCTTGACCGGGAGCGCTTTTAATGAAAAACTGTTTTTT	CASSLTGSAFNEKLFF
NA	TRBD2	TRBV19	TRBJ2-1	TGTGCCAGTAGTTTTAGCGGGGGGGCAGGTGAGCAGTTCTTC	CASSFSGGAGEQFF
NA	TRBD2	TRBV5-1	TRBJ2-1	TGCGCCAGCAGCCTAGGCGGCCTAGCGGGAGGGCACAATGAGCAGTTCTTC	CASSLGGLAGGHNEQFF
NA	TRBD1	TRBV5-1	TRBJ2-5	TGCGCCAGCAGCCGGACAGGGGGCCAAGAGACCCAGTACTTC	CASSRTGGQETQYF
few	NA	TRBV5-1	TRBJ1-1	TGCGCCAGCAGCTTTAGCACGAACACTGAAGCTTTCTTT	CASSFSTNTEAFF
NA	NA	TRBV7-2	TRBJ1-1	TGTGCCAGCAGCTTAGAACTGGGGGCGTACACTGAAGCTTTCTTT	CASSLELGAYTEAFF
NA	TRBD1	TRBV11-2	TRBJ2-7	TGTGCCAGCAGCTTTCAGGGGGTCTACGAGCAGTACTTC	CASSFQGVYEQYF
NA	NA	TRBV5-1	TRBJ2-1	TGCGCCAGCAGTTACGCAGGGCTCCCCAATGAGCAGTTCTTC	CASSYAGLPNEQFF
NA	NA	TRBV28	TRBJ1-2	TGTGCCAGCAGTTTATACGGGGAACTTAACTATGGCTACACCTTC	CASSLYGELNYGYTF
NA	TRBD2	TRBV4-3	TRBJ2-3	TGCGCCAGCAGCCAAAGCGGGGGGCACGCAGATACGCAGTATTTT	CASSQSGGHADTQYF
many	NA	TRBV10-3	TRBJ1-3	TGTGCCATCACCGGTAACTCTGGAAACACCATATATTTT	CAITGNSGNTIYF
once	TRBD2	TRBV18	TRBJ2-4	TGTGCCAGCTCACTTCCTAGCGGGGGGGCCCCGTTC	CASSLPSGGAPF